The 27 T cell receptor beta chains below all came from one sample that was sequenced in a study of molecular identifiers for immune sequencing clone quantification. TCRdb reprocessed the PCR reads via MiXCR and lists one record per CDR3 protein. Of 60,000 to 70,000 distinct CDR3 sequences in the sample, approximately 18% are singletons; the top ten hold over 1.3%. The sequenced sample was naive CD8+ T cells from blood, with Jurkat cell RNA spiked in. Subset reported: FACS-sorted CD8+CD4-CCR7+CD45RA+ naive T cells. These receptors all come from a human donor in good health. Some libraries in this study had Jurkat cell RNA spiked in.

For this clonotype: One junction end does not reproduce the germline sequence, and a read error may be involved. V gene TRBV5-3 combines with J gene TRBJ2-7; D is unclear. TRBV5-3 is identified as an open reading frame with a role that is uncertain. The CDR3 runs to 12 residues. Written as DNA, the CDR3 is TGTGCCAGCAGCTTGGAGACGAACGGGCAGTACTTC. Its translation is CASSLETNGQYF.

There are many counts of this clonotype. The chain joins TRBV4-1 to TRBJ2-7; TRBD1 matches 11 bases. The V segment lost 4 bases and the J segment 5 bases; nucleotides outside the gene matches: 7. The germline CDR1 and CDR2 sequences are MGHRA and YSYEKL. The CDR3 runs 15 residues. The CDR3 spells CASSRDPGQGDEQYF. CDR3 DNA: TGCGCCAGCAGCCGAGATCCGGGACAGGGGGACGAGCAGTACTTC.

As regards this clonotype: Its ends do not fully match the called genes, so a read error is possible. The chain carries TRBV7-9 and TRBJ2-1, with TRBD2 identical over 10 bases. The germline V gene encodes CDR1 SEHNR and CDR2 FQNEAQ (reference sequence). The CDR3 runs to 14 residues. The CDR3 DNA reads as TGTGCCAGCAGTTCTAGCGGGGGTCCCACTGAGCAGCTCTTC. Its protein is CASSSSGGPTEQLF.

Regarding this clonotype: Mismatch with germline at one junction end may stem from a read error. This rearrangement joins TRBV5-3 to TRBJ1-1; D perhaps matches TRBD1 (5 bases). TRBV5-3 is known as an ORF, though its function is uncertain. The CDR3 is 14 residues long. CDR3 in amino acids: CASSYGHTNTEAFF. The DNA of the CDR3 is TGTGCCAGCAGCTACGGACACACGAACACTGAAGCTTTCTTT.

This clonotype was counted at least ten times. Germline and junction disagree at one end, which may indicate a read error. The chain combines TRBV7-9 with TRBJ2-7; D unclear. The germline V gene encodes CDR1 SEHNR and CDR2 FQNEAQ (reference sequence). The CDR3 length is 13 residues. In DNA form, the CDR3 reads TGCGCCAGCAGCCCGACTGTCTCCTACGAGCAGTACTTC. Translation: CASSPTVSYEQYF.

This clonotype was detected ten times or more. V is TRBV20-1 and J is TRBJ2-5; D unresolved. CDR1 and CDR2 from the germline V gene are DFQATT and SNEGSKA (reference sequence). There are 13 residues in the CDR3. Between the trimmed V and J ends, which lost 5 bases and 0 bases, there was a span of 10 bases. The CDR3, as DNA: TGCAGTGCTTCTACTCTGTACCAAGAGACCCAGTACTTC. Its translation is CSASTLYQETQYF.

This clonotype was detected many times. This rearrangement joins TRBV9 to TRBJ1-5, with D possibly TRBD1 on 5 matching bases. V gave up 4 bases and J gave up 4 bases, with 9 bases separating them. The length of the CDR3 is 13 residues. CDR1 and CDR2 from the germline V gene are SGDLS and YYNGEE. This chain's CDR3 is CASSPTGNQPQHF. CDR3 in DNA: TGTGCCAGCAGCCCCACAGGAAATCAGCCCCAGCATTTT.

This clonotype appeared many times. The chain joins TRBV5-6 to TRBJ1-2; 7 bases are a match to TRBD1. Germline V lookup: CDR1 SGHDT, CDR2 YYEEEE. The CDR3 spans 15 residues. The junction had 10 bases not matched to a gene; V was cut back by 6 bases and J by 2 bases. CDR3 in amino acids: CASTIAGTDNYGYTF. The CDR3 nucleotides read TGTGCCAGCACCATCGCCGGGACAGACAACTATGGCTACACCTTC.

Comment on this clonotype: Just one base apart from a much larger clone, this may be a read error. No conserved phenylalanine or tryptophan is present at the end of the CDR3, so a read error is the likely explanation. This rearrangement joins TRBV25-1 to TRBJ2-3; weak D call: TRBD2 (6 bases). Per germline, CDR1 MGHDK and CDR2 SYGVNS. The V end lost 6 bases, the J end lost 6 bases, and 19 bases lay between the germline ends. The CDR3 loop spans 15 amino acids. The CDR3 region has the DNA TGTGCCAGCAGCCTTCAATGGCGGGATCCGGATACGCAGTATTCT. It translates to CASSLQWRDPDTQYS.

Ten or more counts support this clonotype. The CDR3 nucleotides read TGTGCCAGCAGCCCTAGGGGGGGCTACGAGCAGTACTTC. Encoded protein: CASSPRGGYEQYF. The chain combines TRBV27 with TRBJ2-7; tentative D call: TRBD2 (7 bases). Trimming took 6 bases from V and 3 from J, leaving 12 bases between them. There are 13 residues in the CDR3. Per the germline V gene, CDR1 is MNHEY and CDR2 is SMNVEV (reference sequence).

Many counts were recorded for this clonotype. V gene TRBV7-2 combines with J gene TRBJ2-7; 8 bases agree with TRBD2. CDR1 and CDR2 from the germline V gene are SGHTA and FQGNSA. The CDR3 is 15 amino acids. Germline trimming cut 1 base from V and 2 bases from J; bases unmatched to any gene: 4. The CDR3, as DNA: TGTGCCAGCAGCTTAGTTATGGGACTAGCCTACGAGCAGTACTTC. This encodes CASSLVMGLAYEQYF. Variable domain in full (rest from reference TRBV7-2 and TRBJ2-7): GAGVSQSPSNKVTEKGKDVELRCDPISGHTALYWYRQSLGQGLEFLIYFQGNSAPDKSGLPSDRFSAERTGGSVSTLTIQRTQQEDSAVYLCASSLVMGLAYEQYFGPGTRLTVT.

This clonotype was counted many times. The rearrangement uses TRBV3-1 and TRBJ2-2; the D gene is possibly TRBD2 (5 bases). V shed 0 bases and J shed 6 bases, with 11 bases lying between them. The V gene's germline CDR1 is LGHDT and CDR2 YNNKEL (reference sequence). This CDR3 contains 15 residues. CDR3 sequence: CASSQDHEGAGELFF. The CDR3 DNA reads as TGTGCCAGCAGCCAAGACCACGAGGGAGCCGGGGAGCTGTTTTTT.

At least ten counts were recorded for this clonotype. The chain carries TRBV27 and TRBJ2-5, with unresolved D. V shed 6 bases and J shed 7 bases, with 12 bases lying between them. CDR3 length: 12 amino acids. Germline CDR1 reads MNHEY; CDR2 reads SMNVEV (reference sequence). The CDR3 sequence: CASRDPRATQYF. The CDR3 DNA is TGTGCCAGCAGAGACCCCAGAGCGACCCAGTACTTC.

With regard to this clonotype: The junction and the germline gene differ at one end; a read error may be behind it. CDR3 amino acids: CASSVSTGTQYF. The DNA of the CDR3 is TGTGCCAGCAGCGTTAGCACAGGTACGCAGTATTTT. The chain employs TRBV5-3 and TRBJ2-3; possibly TRBD1 for D (5 bases). TRBV5-3 is given ORF status, its function remaining uncertain. This CDR3 comprises 12 residues.

This clonotype is judged medium-sized. The chain has TRBV4-1 and TRBJ2-5; D is perhaps TRBD2 (6 bases). The CDR3 is made up of 16 amino acids. Germline V gives CDR1 MGHRA, CDR2 YSYEKL. V was trimmed by 0 bases and J by 2 bases, leaving 13 bases between them. The CDR3 region has the DNA TGCGCCAGCAGCCAAGAGTCGGTAGCGGATCAAGAGACCCAGTACTTC. Protein: CASSQESVADQETQYF.

This clonotype was seen ten or more times. The J gene is TRBJ2-7, the V gene TRBV11-2; TRBD2 agrees at 11 bases. Trimming took 0 bases from V and 2 from J; bases not matched to a gene: 3. CDR1 and CDR2 from the germline V gene are SGHAT and FQNNGV. The CDR3 spans 16 residues. The DNA for the CDR3 is TGTGCCAGCAGCTTAGAGTCTAGCGGGGGGACCTACGAGCAGTACTTC. Translated, it gives CASSLESSGGTYEQYF.

The chain recombines TRBV4-1 with TRBJ1-2; 7 positions match TRBD1. Germline V gives CDR1 MGHRA, CDR2 YSYEKL. The CDR3 spans 16 residues. Germline trimming cut 0 bases from V and 8 bases from J; bases unmatched to any gene: 12. CDR3 nucleotides: TGCGCCAGCAGCCAAGATCCGGGACAGAGTGGGAACGGCTACACCTTC. It is translated as CASSQDPGQSGNGYTF.

Comment on this clonotype: Being one base from a much bigger clone, this may be a read error. The chain employs TRBV25-1 and TRBJ1-1, with a weak D call TRBD1 (5 bases). Trimming took 10 bases from V and 6 from J, leaving 18 bases between them. The germline CDR1 and CDR2 sequences are MGHDK and SYGVNS. This CDR3 has 13 amino acids. This chain's CDR3 is CATSQGWDAEAFF. CDR3 in DNA: TGTGCCACTAGCCAAGGCTGGGACGCTGAAGCTTTCTTT.

This chain joins TRBV20-1 and TRBJ2-1, with 9 bases aligning to TRBD2. The V segment lost 0 bases and the J segment 0 bases; nucleotides outside the gene matches: 6. The length of the CDR3 is 17 residues. Germline V gene data show CDR1 as DFQATT and CDR2 as SNEGSKA (reference sequence). As DNA, the CDR3 is TGCAGTGCTAGAGATTCTCCACTAGCGGGCTCCTACAATGAGCAGTTCTTC. Translating gives CSARDSPLAGSYNEQFF.

This clonotype was seen many times. The gene calls are TRBV6-5 and TRBJ1-1, with D possibly being TRBD1 (6 bases). Germline V gene sequence: CDR1 MNHEY, CDR2 SVGAGI. This CDR3 has 14 amino acids. Deletions cut 0 bases from V and 5 bases from J, with 10 bases between. CDR3 region: CASSYSGGGTEAFF. CDR3 DNA: TGTGCCAGCAGTTACTCAGGGGGGGGGACTGAAGCTTTCTTT.

This clonotype was picked up many times. The V gene is TRBV29-1, the J gene TRBJ2-3, with TRBD1 matching over 8 bases. CDR3 length equals 14 residues. J lost 2 bases, V lost 4 bases, and 5 bases had no gene match. Germline V gene sequence: CDR1 SQVTM, CDR2 ANQGSEA. The CDR3 loop reads CSVGGTGYTDTQYF. In DNA, the CDR3 is TGCAGCGTTGGAGGGACAGGTTACACAGATACGCAGTATTTT.

On this clonotype: A much larger clone lies a single base off, so this may be a read error. J is TRBJ2-7 and V is TRBV29-1, with D possibly called TRBD1 or TRBD2 (5 bases each). V dropped 7 bases and J dropped 3 bases, with 16 bases sitting between them. There are 13 residues in the CDR3. Looked up from germline, CDR1 is SQVTM and CDR2 is ANQGSEA. CDR3 nucleotides: TGCAGCGCTTCGGGGACGATCAGCTACGAGCAGTACTTC. Translating it yields CSASGTISYEQYF.

The table lists this clonotype with many counts. This sequence joins TRBV15 and TRBJ1-1; 7 bases align to TRBD1. Germline values: CDR1 LNHNV, CDR2 YYDKDF (reference sequence). The CDR3 runs 16 residues. The J segment lost 3 bases and the V segment lost 5 bases, leaving 12 bases of the junction unmatched. Here the CDR3 reads CATSVPRQGKDTEAFF. In DNA form, the CDR3 reads TGTGCCACCAGCGTACCCCGACAGGGAAAGGACACTGAAGCTTTCTTT.

This rearrangement joins TRBV27 to TRBJ2-3, with TRBD2 matching 8 bases. The junction had 12 bases not matched to a gene; V was cut back by 1 base and J by 9 bases. The CDR3 totals 16 residues. Germline V gene lookup returns CDR1 MNHEY and CDR2 SMNVEV (reference sequence). CDR3 in DNA: TGTGCCAGCAGTTTATATATAGCGGGACGAACAAGCACGCAGTATTTT. Protein sequence: CASSLYIAGRTSTQYF.

Only a few counts were recorded for this clonotype. CDR3 protein: CASRSRGYSNQPQHF. As DNA, the CDR3 is TGTGCCAGCAGGTCCAGGGGTTATAGCAATCAGCCCCAGCATTTT. The rearrangement uses TRBV28 and TRBJ1-5, with D perhaps matching TRBD1 (6 bases). The CDR3 spans 15 residues. V dropped 6 bases and J dropped 0 bases, with 12 bases sitting between them. CDR1 is MDHEN, CDR2 SYDVKM, per germline. The full variable domain, rest sourced from reference TRBV28 and TRBJ1-5, is DVKVTQSSRYLVKRTGEKVFLECVQDMDHENMFWYRQDPGLGLRLIYFSYDVKMKEKGDIPEGYSVSREKKERFSLILESASTNQTSMYLCASRSRGYSNQPQHFGDGTRLSIL.

This clonotype was detected only a few times. A much larger clone differs from this one at a single base, so this may be a read error. Likely a read error: the CDR3 ends without its conserved phenylalanine or tryptophan. The chain recombines TRBV20-1 with TRBJ2-7; D unclear. V lost 3 bases to trimming and J lost 1 base, with 7 bases between them. This CDR3 spans 12 amino acids. From germline, CDR1 is DFQATT and CDR2 SNEGSKA (reference sequence). CDR3 protein: CSARKGSYEQYS. The CDR3 DNA follows: TGCAGTGCTAGGAAGGGTTCCTACGAGCAGTACTCC.

The chain carries TRBV5-4 and TRBJ1-6; D call uncertain. Looked up from germline, CDR1 is SGHNT and CDR2 is YYREEE (reference sequence). The CDR3 has 17 amino acids. Trimming removed 0 bases from V and 9 bases from J, with 19 bases in between. The CDR3 spells CASSLDSAFPGSSPLHF. Written as DNA, the CDR3 is TGTGCCAGCAGCTTGGATTCGGCCTTCCCTGGGAGTTCACCCCTCCACTTT.